The clone carrying this TCR beta chain is a singleton in its sample. Its cognate antigen is unknown. This record comes from a study of immune cell composition in non-small cell lung cancer. Study as a whole: Tumours were mainly lung adenocarcinoma or squamous cell carcinoma. Study-level findings and limits: Lung adenocarcinomas had lower top 10 clone scores and clonality than squamous tumours. Tumour-reactive clones were not shown to match dominant in vivo tumour clones.

V trimming: 1 base; J trimming: 0 bases; junction bases outside the gene matches: 12. The CDR3 loop spans 19 amino acids. Germline CDR1 and CDR2: SEHNR and FQNEAQ (reference sequence). The method was immunoSEQ multiplex PCR; TCRdb's version includes in-frame clones alone and lacks a portion of them. The sample has 9,500 to 14,000 clones; about 60% are singletons. Sequenced: lung tumor tissue. This chain links TRBV7-9 with TRBJ2-1, with 7 positions matching TRBD2. The source is a human donor with non-small cell lung cancer. This chain's CDR3 is CASSLGVVVRGSSYNEQFF. For the CDR3, the DNA is TGTGCCAGCAGCTTAGGCGTAGTGGTGCGGGGGAGCTCCTACAATGAGCAGTTCTTC.